This entry concerns a single TCR beta chain. Seattle's cohort entered during active infection and was followed longitudinally. The CDR3 is 14 amino acids. Looked up from germline, CDR1 is SGHVS and CDR2 is FQNEAQ. V lost 1 base and J 1 base, leaving 8 bases between the germline ends. This sample was included in a study of blood T cell repertoires in COVID-19. Study-level background: Spain, Italy and the United States supplied samples that represented acute and convalescent COVID-19.

Source study methods: Reference gene primers were amplified, and this amplification served to estimate nucleated cell counts. Generated by immunoSEQ multiplex PCR, the TCRdb table keeps only in-frame clones and is missing some. That table supplies the V and J calls and clone size; D and trimming were determined from the DNA. The table shows approximately 170,000 clones, with roughly 80% occurring only once. The sample consisted of peripheral blood. This TCR derives from a woman in her 70s with COVID-19, enrolled during active disease. The V and J genes are TRBV7-8 and TRBJ2-7, with D possibly being TRBD1 (5 bases). CDR3 sequence reads: CASSLGTGSYEQYV. In DNA, the CDR3 is TGTGCCAGCAGCTTAGGAACAGGATCCTACGAGCAGTACGTC.